The entry below describes one T cell receptor (beta chain). This receptor's antigen is unknown. Base qualities are missing; no much larger clone stands one base away. TCRbeta CDR3 regions were amplified from genomic DNA by means of the immunoSEQ Assay, a bias-controlled multiplex PCR. Turning to the authors' computational methods: The number of nucleated cells in each sample was estimated by amplification of reference gene primers within the assay. To quantify the absolute abundance of each unique TCRbeta CDR3 rearrangement, sequence reads were collapsed and filtered. For each sample, productive Simpson clonality was calculated as the square root of Simpson's diversity index across productive rearrangements. TCRdb holds this immuneACCESS table with in-frame rearrangements only. Some clones are missing; in checked studies, unresolved V genes explain under half, and the rest has no known cause. That table supplies the V and J calls and clone size; D and trimming were determined from the DNA. The sample data list about 100,000 clones, and roughly 78% of these were observed just once. Jointly, the top ten make up roughly 18% of the sample.

Whole blood was collected in K2EDTA tubes by collaborating institutions according to the institutions' own protocols. For TCRbeta analysis, collaborator samples were shipped as frozen whole blood, as isolated PBMCs, or as DNA extracted from either sample type. CDR1 and CDR2 are drawn from the germline V gene (reference sequence): SGHNT, YYREEE. Unmatched junction bases come to 8, with V trimmed by 5 bases and J by 4 bases. From the cysteine through the phenylalanine, the CDR3 covers 14 amino acids. Only the CDR3 region is kept as DNA, spanning 42 bases read in frame from base 1. These data originate in a study of blood T cell repertoires in COVID-19 (dated by TCRdb to the early 2020s). Background on the whole study: Samples from collaborators originated in the United States, Italy and Spain and spanned both the acute and convalescent phases of COVID-19. The material from the prospective study consisted of cDNA or gDNA derived from T cells, B-cell-depleted T cells, or PBMCs. Subjects who had been exposed to COVID-19, were actively infected with it, or had recovered from it provided the deeply sampled blood TCRbeta repertoires that made up the dataset. The repertoires were released in a freely available public database meant as a resource for research on the immune response to SARS-CoV-2. The samples were drawn from two sources: the first 160 participants of the ongoing ImmuneRACE study, and 1,200 or so subjects contributed by 6 global collaborators. The sample metadata nearly always contained a de-identified subject ID, COVID-19 status, age in years and sex. HLA class I and class II types, where available, came from metadata supplied by the sample provider rather than from assay-based typing. Results the study describes overall, beyond this receptor: Clinical and demographic metadata were provided uncurated, with the amount varying by source and participant.

Recombination linked TRBV5-4 to TRBJ1-2, with 7 bases aligning to TRBD1. Source material: peripheral blood. This sequence was found in a woman older than 75 with active or convalescent COVID-19. Read as DNA, the sequence is TGTGCCAGCAGACCAACCCAGGGGGGCTATGGCTACACCTTC. The encoded protein is CASRPTQGGYGYTF.